This T cell receptor beta chain stems from a study of CD8 T cells in Susac syndrome (dated by TCRdb to between 2017 and 2020). Regarding the research as a whole: Among the sequenced Susac syndrome patients, more than five had clinically active disease and roughly 8 were in clinical remission. Susac syndrome patients were therapy-naive, on corticosteroids (some also receiving IVIg), or on IVIg alone at blood withdrawal. Repertoire sequencing was used to test whether CD8+ T cell activation and differentiation in Susac syndrome was antigen driven. CD8+ T cell repertoire clonality was compared between about 12 healthy donors, roughly 14 Susac syndrome patients and around 15 multiple sclerosis patients.

The paper's findings and limits, for the study overall: Looking at Susac-specific public clones, the researchers identified some 15 in the total CD8+ repertoire and five in the CD8+ TEMRA repertoire. The TCR sequencing and HLA analysis was acknowledged to have included a relatively small number of individuals. Clonal expansion was observed in Susac syndrome CD8+ repertoires, with the highest expansion in CD8+ TEMRA cells and greater expansion in clinically active than in remitting patients.

Peripheral blood CD8+ and CD4+ T cells from healthy donors, Susac syndrome patients and multiple sclerosis patients were profiled by high-throughput TCR beta sequencing. The Susac syndrome patients fulfilled recently defined diagnostic criteria for either definite or probable disease. Bulk CD8+ and CD4+ T cells were purified by magnetic negative isolation, whereas CD8+ TEMRA cells were enriched by FACS. Blood was collected in EDTA tubes and processed within 24 hours, with PBMCs isolated through density gradient centrifugation. PBMCs destined for TCR sequencing were cryopreserved in liquid nitrogen and later thawed in a 37 °C water bath. The sorted or isolated CD4+, CD8+ and CD8+ TEMRA cells had a purity of 90% or higher. RNA was extracted using the RNeasy kit, and about 0.45 to 1 microgram was reverse transcribed with random hexamers. TCR beta CDR3 regions were amplified with the immunoSEQ multiplex PCR assay covering 54 Vbeta and 13 Jbeta segments. Bias from PCR amplification was corrected by using a synthetic template baseline for primer optimization and for computational correction. For the original study's pipeline: Reads were annotated to V, D and J genes per IMGT and analyzed with immunoSEQ Analyzer, keeping only productive sequences. To calculate clonality, Shannon entropy was normalized by log2 of the number of productive unique sequences and then subtracted from one. For each patient and control, public and private clones were evaluated within the 100 most prevalent clones. Clones were defined as Susac-specific if absent from the healthy and MS cohorts, from around 1,000 published viral clones and from other ImmuneACCESS disease sequences. TCRdb's own reprocessing of the public reads used fastp at Q25 and MiXCR and kept productive beta chains. Entries are consolidated by CDR3 protein sequence, retaining the most common genes and DNA. For this entry, the V and J calls and clone size follow TCRdb and not the study's own pipeline. Across this sample there are more than 70,000 distinct CDR3 sequences, with approximately 95% seen only once. The ten biggest clones cover about 0.5% of the sample.

With respect to this clonotype: There is no known antigen for this receptor. No clone much larger than this one lies a single base away; base qualities are absent.

The CDR3 holds 15 amino acids from the cysteine to the phenylalanine. Just the 45-base CDR3 DNA is kept, in frame starting at base 1. As encoded in the germline V gene, CDR1 is SQVTM while CDR2 is ANQGSEA. V loses 1 base, J loses 4 bases, and the germline ends lie 16 bases apart. The chain uses TRBV29-1 and TRBJ2-5, with TRBD1 as a weak D call on 6 bases. This TCR was recovered from a human donor with Susac syndrome. The material sequenced was CD8+ T cells from PBMCs. The sequenced DNA: TGCAGCGTTGAAGTTAAACAGGGTGGGAGAGAGACCCAGTACTTC. Translation gives CSVEVKQGGRETQYF.